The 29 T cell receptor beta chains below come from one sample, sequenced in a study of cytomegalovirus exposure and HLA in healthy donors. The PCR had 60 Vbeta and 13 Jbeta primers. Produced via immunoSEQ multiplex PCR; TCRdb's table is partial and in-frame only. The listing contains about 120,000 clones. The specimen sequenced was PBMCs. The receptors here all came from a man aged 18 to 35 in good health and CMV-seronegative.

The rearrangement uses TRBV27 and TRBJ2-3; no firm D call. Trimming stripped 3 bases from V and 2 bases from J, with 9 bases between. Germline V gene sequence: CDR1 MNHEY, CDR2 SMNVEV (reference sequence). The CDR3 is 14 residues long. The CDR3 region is CASSFNTNTDTQYF. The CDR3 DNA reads TGTGCCAGCAGTTTTAACACCAACACAGATACGCAGTATTTT.

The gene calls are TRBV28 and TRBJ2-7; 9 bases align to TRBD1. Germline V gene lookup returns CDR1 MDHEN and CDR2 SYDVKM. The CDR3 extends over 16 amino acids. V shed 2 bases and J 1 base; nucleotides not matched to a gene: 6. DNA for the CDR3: TGTGCCAGCAGTTTACAACCGGGACAGGGATCCTACGAGCAGTACTTC. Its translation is CASSLQPGQGSYEQYF.

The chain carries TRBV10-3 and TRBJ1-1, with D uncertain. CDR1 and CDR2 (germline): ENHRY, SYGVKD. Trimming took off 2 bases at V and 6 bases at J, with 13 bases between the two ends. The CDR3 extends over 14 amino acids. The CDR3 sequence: CAISEPTESPEAFF. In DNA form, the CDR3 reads TGTGCCATCAGTGAGCCGACGGAGTCGCCTGAAGCTTTCTTT.

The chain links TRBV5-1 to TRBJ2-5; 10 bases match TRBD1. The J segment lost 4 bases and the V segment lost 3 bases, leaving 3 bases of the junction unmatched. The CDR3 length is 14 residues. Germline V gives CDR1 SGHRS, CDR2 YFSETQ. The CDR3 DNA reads TGCGCCAGCAGCTCGACAGGGGGCATAGAGACCCAGTACTTC. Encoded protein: CASSSTGGIETQYF.

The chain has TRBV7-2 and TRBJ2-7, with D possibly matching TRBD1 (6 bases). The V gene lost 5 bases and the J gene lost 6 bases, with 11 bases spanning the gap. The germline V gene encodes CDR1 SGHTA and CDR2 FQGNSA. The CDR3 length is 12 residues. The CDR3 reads CASSRTGSEQYF. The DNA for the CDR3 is TGTGCCAGCAGCCGAACAGGGTCCGAGCAGTACTTC. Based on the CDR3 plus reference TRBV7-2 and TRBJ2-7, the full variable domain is GAGVSQSPSNKVTEKGKDVELRCDPISGHTALYWYRQSLGQGLEFLIYFQGNSAPDKSGLPSDRFSAERTGGSVSTLTIQRTQQEDSAVYLCASSRTGSEQYFGPGTRLTVT.

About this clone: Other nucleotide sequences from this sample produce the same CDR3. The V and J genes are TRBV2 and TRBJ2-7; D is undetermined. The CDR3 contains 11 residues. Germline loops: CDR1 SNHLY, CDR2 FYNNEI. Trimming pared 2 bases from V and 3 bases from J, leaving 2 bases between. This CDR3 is CASSERYEQYF. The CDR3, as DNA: TGTGCCAGCAGTGAACGCTACGAGCAGTACTTC.

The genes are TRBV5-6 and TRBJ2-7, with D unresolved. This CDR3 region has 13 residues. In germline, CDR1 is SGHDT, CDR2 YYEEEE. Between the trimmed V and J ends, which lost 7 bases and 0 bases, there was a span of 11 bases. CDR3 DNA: TGTGCCAGCGAAATCAAGAGCTCCTACGAGCAGTACTTC. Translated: CASEIKSSYEQYF.

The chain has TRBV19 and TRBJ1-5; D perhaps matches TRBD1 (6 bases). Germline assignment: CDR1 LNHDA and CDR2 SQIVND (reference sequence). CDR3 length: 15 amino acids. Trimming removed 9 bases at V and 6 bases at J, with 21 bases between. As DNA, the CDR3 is TGTGCCAGCCAAGCCGGGACATCGGTAGGTCAGCCCCAGCATTTT. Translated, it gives CASQAGTSVGQPQHF.

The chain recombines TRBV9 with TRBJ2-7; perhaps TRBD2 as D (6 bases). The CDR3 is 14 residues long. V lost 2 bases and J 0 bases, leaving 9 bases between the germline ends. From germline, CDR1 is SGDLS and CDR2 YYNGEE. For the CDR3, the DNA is TGTGCCAGCAGCGTTGGTAGCGGCTCCTACGAGCAGTACTTC. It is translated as CASSVGSGSYEQYF.

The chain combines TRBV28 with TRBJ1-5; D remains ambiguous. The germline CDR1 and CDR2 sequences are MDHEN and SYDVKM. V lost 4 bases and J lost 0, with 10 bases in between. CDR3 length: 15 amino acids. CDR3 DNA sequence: TGTGCCAGCAGTTCTCTATCAAATAGCAATCAGCCCCAGCATTTT. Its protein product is CASSSLSNSNQPQHF.

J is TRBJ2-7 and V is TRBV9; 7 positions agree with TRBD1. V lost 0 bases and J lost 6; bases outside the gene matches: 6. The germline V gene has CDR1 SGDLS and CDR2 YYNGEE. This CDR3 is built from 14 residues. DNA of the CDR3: TGTGCCAGCAGCGTAGAAGGGACAGATTCCGAGCAGTACTTC. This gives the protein CASSVEGTDSEQYF.

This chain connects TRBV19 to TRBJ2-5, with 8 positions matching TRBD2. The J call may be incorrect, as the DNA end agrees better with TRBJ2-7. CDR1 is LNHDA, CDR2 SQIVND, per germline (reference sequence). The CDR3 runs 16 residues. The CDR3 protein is CASSIASGRADYEQYF. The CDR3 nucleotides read TGTGCCAGTAGTATAGCCTCCGGGAGGGCGGACTACGAGCAGTACTTC.

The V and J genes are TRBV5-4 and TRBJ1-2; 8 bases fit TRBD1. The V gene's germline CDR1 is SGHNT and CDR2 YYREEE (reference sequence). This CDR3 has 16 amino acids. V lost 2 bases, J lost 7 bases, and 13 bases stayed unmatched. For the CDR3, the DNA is TGTGCCAGCAGCTTAGACGTCGGACAGGGAGGTAGTGGCTACACCTTC. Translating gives CASSLDVGQGGSGYTF.

Here the CDR3 reads CASSFPGYEQYF. CDR3 bases: TGTGCCAGCAGCTTCCCGGGCTACGAGCAGTACTTC. V usage is TRBV7-2 and J usage is TRBJ2-7; D is unresolved. CDR1 is SGHTA and CDR2 is FQGNSA in the germline V gene. The CDR3 spans 12 residues. Trimming stripped 3 bases from V and 3 bases from J, with 6 bases between.

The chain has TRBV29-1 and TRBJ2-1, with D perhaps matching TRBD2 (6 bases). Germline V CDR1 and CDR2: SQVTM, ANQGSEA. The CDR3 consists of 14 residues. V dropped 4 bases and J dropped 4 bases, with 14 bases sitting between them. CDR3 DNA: TGCAGCGTTGGGGTCGGGAGTCGATACAATGAGCAGTTCTTC. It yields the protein CSVGVGSRYNEQFF.

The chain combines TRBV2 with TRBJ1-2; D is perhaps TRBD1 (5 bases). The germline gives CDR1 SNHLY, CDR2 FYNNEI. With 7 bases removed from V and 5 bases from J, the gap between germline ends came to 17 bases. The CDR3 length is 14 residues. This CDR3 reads CASTYGGSEYGYTF. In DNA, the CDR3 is TGTGCCAGCACCTACGGGGGATCGGAATATGGCTACACCTTC.

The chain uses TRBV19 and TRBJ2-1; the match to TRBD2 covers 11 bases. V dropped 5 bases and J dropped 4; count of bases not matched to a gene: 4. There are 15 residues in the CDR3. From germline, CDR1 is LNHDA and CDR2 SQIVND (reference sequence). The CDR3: CASSPGLAAYNEQFF. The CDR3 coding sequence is TGTGCCAGTAGTCCGGGACTAGCGGCTTACAATGAGCAGTTCTTC. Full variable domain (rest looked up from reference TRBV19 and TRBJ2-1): DGGITQSPKYLFRKEGQNVTLSCEQNLNHDAMYWYRQDPGQGLRLIYYSQIVNDFQKGDIAEGYSVSREKKESFPLTVTSAQKNPTAFYLCASSPGLAAYNEQFFGPGTRLTVL.

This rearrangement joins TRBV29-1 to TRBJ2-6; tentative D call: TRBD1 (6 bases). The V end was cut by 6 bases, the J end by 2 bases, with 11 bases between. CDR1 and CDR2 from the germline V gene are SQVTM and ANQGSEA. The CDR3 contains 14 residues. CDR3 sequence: CSVGGDAGANVLTF. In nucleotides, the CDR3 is TGCAGCGTAGGGGGAGACGCTGGGGCCAACGTCCTGACTTTC.

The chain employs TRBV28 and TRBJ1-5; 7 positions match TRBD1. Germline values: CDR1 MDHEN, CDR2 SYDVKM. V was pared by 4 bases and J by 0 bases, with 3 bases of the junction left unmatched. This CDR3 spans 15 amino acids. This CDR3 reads CASSYRGSSNQPQHF. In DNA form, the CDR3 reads TGTGCCAGCAGTTACAGGGGTAGTAGCAATCAGCCCCAGCATTTT.

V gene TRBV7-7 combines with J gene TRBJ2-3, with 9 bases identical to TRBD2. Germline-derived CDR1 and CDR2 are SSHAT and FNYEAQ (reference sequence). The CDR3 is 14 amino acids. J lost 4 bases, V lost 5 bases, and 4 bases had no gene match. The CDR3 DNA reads TGTGCCAGCAGCCCCGGGACTAGCTCAGATACGCAGTATTTT. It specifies CASSPGTSSDTQYF.

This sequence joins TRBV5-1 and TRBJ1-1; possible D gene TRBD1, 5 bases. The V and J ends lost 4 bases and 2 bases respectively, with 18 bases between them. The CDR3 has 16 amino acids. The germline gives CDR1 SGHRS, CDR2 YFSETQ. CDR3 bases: TGCGCCAGCAGCCCCTATACCACAGGACCAAACACTGAAGCTTTCTTT. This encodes CASSPYTTGPNTEAFF. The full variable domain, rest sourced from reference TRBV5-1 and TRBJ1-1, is KAGVTQTPRYLIKTRGQQVTLSCSPISGHRSVSWYQQTPGQGLQFLFEYFSETQRNKGNFPGRFSGRQFSNSRSEMNVSTLELGDSALYLCASSPYTTGPNTEAFFGQGTRLTVV.

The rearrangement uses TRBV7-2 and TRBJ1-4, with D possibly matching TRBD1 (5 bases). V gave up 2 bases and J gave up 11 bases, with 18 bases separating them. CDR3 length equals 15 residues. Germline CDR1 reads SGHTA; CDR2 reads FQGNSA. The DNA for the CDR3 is TGTGCCAGCAGCTTACGGACGGGGGAACATACGAAACTGTTTTTT. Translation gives CASSLRTGEHTKLFF.

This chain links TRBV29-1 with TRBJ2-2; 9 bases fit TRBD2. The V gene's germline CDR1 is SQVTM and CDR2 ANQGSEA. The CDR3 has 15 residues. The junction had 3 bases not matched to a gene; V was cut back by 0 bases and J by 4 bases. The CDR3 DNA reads TGCAGCGTTGAAGATCGCGGGGGGGCCACCGGGGAGCTGTTTTTT. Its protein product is CSVEDRGGATGELFF.

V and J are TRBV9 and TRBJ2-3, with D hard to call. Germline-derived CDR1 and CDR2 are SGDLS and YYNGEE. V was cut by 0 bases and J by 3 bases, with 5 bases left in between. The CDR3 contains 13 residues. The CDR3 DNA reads TGTGCCAGCAGCGTAGTAACTACAGATACGCAGTATTTT. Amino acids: CASSVVTTDTQYF.

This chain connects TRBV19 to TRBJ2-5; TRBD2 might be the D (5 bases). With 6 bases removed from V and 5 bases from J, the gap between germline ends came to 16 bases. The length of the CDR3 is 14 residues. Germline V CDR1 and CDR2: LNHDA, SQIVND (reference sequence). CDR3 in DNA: TGTGCCAGTAGGAGGGTGGCAGGAGTGGAGACCCAGTACTTC. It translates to CASRRVAGVETQYF.

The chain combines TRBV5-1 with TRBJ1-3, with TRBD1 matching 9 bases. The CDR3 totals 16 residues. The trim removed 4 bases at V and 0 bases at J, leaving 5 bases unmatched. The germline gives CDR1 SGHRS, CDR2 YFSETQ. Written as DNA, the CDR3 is TGCGCCAGCAGCCGGACAGGGGCCTACTCTGGAAACACCATATATTTT. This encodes CASSRTGAYSGNTIYF.

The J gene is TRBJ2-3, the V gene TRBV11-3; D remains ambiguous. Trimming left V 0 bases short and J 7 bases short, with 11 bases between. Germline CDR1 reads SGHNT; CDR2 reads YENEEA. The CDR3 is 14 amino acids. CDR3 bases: TGTGCCAGCAGCTTAGACCCCATGCGGAATACGCAGTATTTT. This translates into CASSLDPMRNTQYF.

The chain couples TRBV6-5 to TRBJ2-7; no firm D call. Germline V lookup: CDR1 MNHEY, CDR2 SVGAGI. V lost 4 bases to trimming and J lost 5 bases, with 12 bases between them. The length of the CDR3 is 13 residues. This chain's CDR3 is CASSLGRSNEQYF. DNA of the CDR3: TGTGCCAGCAGTTTAGGCAGGTCTAACGAGCAGTACTTC.

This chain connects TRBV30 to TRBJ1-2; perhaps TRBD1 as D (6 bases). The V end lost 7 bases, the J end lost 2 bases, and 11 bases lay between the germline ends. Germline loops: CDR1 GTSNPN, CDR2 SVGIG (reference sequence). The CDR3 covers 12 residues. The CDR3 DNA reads TGTGCCTACAGGGACAAAAACTATGGCTACACCTTC. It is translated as CAYRDKNYGYTF.